Presented here are 32 T cell receptor beta chains from one specimen sequenced in a study of a mutant IDH1 vaccine in newly diagnosed glioma. Sequenced by immunoSEQ multiplex PCR; TCRdb stores in-frame clones only, minus some. The table shows 9,500 to 12,000 clones, with 70% to 90% occurring only once. Specified time point: week 23, last vaccination. A single vaccine dose contained 300 ug of mutant IDH1 20-mer peptide, and topical imiquimod was used with it. No antigen has been assigned to these receptors. Here the sequenced sample was PBMCs, taken from a glioma patient whose treatment included an IDH1 peptide vaccine. Receptors originate from a woman aged 40 to 50 with glioma. Some clones in this sample may be carry-over from other donors' samples.

The J gene is TRBJ1-5, the V gene TRBV19; the D is unclear. Looked up from germline, CDR1 is LNHDA and CDR2 is SQIVND (reference sequence). CDR3 length equals 16 residues. Between the trimmed V and J ends, which lost 3 bases and 0 bases, there was a span of 12 bases. The CDR3 nucleotides read TGTGCCAGTAGTATCCCCGACACCTATAGCAATCAGCCCCAGCATTTT. This gives the protein CASSIPDTYSNQPQHF.

This chain connects TRBV27 to TRBJ2-7; 9 positions agree with TRBD1. The CDR3 is made up of 16 amino acids. The trim removed 5 bases at V and 5 bases at J, leaving 13 bases unmatched. Germline assignment: CDR1 MNHEY and CDR2 SMNVEV (reference sequence). DNA for the CDR3: TGTGCCAGCAGTCCGTTCCGGGACAGGGTAAGCCACGAGCAGTACTTC. Its protein is CASSPFRDRVSHEQYF.

A few counts support this clone. The chain carries TRBV19 and TRBJ1-1; a possible D gene is TRBD1 (6 bases). V was trimmed by 3 bases and J by 0 bases, leaving 8 bases between them. Germline V gene data show CDR1 as LNHDA and CDR2 as SQIVND (reference sequence). This CDR3 has 14 amino acids. The CDR3 region has the DNA TGTGCCAGTAGTATGGGACACATGAACACTGAAGCTTTCTTT. Translated, it gives CASSMGHMNTEAFF.

This clone showed up just once. The rearrangement links TRBV12-5 to TRBJ1-5; tentative D call: TRBD1 (6 bases). CDR1 is LGHNT, CDR2 FRNRAP, per germline. The CDR3 spans 18 residues. V shed 7 bases and J shed 1 base, with 23 bases lying between them. CDR3 sequence (DNA): TGTGCTAGTGCTTTCGACCCCCGGGACAAAGGAAGCAATCAGCCCCAGCATTTT. Translated, it gives CASAFDPRDKGSNQPQHF.

The chain links TRBV25-1 to TRBJ2-7, with D possibly being TRBD1 or TRBD2 (6 bases each). CDR3 size: 15 residues. The ends were cut back, 3 bases at V and 1 base at J, with 13 bases in the middle. The germline V gene encodes CDR1 MGHDK and CDR2 SYGVNS. The CDR3 DNA follows: TGTGCCAGCAGTGACCCGACAGGAGGGTCCTACGAGCAGTACTTC. Its translation: CASSDPTGGSYEQYF.

The chain uses TRBV27 and TRBJ2-7; TRBD2 might be the D (5 bases). V lost 6 bases and J 6 bases, leaving 15 bases between the germline ends. There are 13 residues in the CDR3. Germline CDR1 is MNHEY and CDR2 is SMNVEV (reference sequence). CDR3 in DNA: TGTGCCAGCAGACTAGACGAAGGAGGCGAGCAGTACTTC. This sequence encodes CASRLDEGGEQYF.

The chain recombines TRBV28 with TRBJ1-2; 10 positions agree with TRBD1. Germline trimming cut 9 bases from V and 12 bases from J; bases unmatched to any gene: 13. This CDR3 has 13 amino acids. Germline V gene lookup returns CDR1 MDHEN and CDR2 SYDVKM. The CDR3 loop reads CASWARDRGSDTF. The DNA of the CDR3 is TGTGCCAGTTGGGCAAGGGACAGGGGATCAGACACCTTC.

The CDR3, as DNA: TGTGCCAGCTCACCACCAGGGGGGACAGATACGCAGTATTTT. This sequence encodes CASSPPGGTDTQYF. The chain couples TRBV18 to TRBJ2-3; D is tentatively TRBD1 or TRBD2 (6 bases each). The CDR3 covers 14 residues. V was cut by 0 bases and J by 3 bases, with 7 bases left in between. The germline V gene encodes CDR1 KGHSH and CDR2 LQKENI.

The chain is built from TRBV4-2 and TRBJ1-1; unclear D gene. V was clipped by 0 bases and J by 1 base, with 9 bases between them. Looked up from germline, CDR1 is LGHNA and CDR2 is YNFKEQ. The CDR3 consists of 15 residues. CDR3 amino acids: CASSQDLAENTEAFF. In nucleotides, the CDR3 is TGTGCCAGCAGCCAAGATCTCGCCGAGAACACTGAAGCTTTCTTT.

This chain connects TRBV25-1 to TRBJ1-1; D perhaps matches TRBD1 (6 bases). Germline V gene data show CDR1 as MGHDK and CDR2 as SYGVNS. The CDR3 is made up of 15 amino acids. V shed 6 bases and J shed 1 base, with 15 bases lying between them. This chain's CDR3 is CASRDPLTGNTEAFF. The CDR3 bases are TGTGCCAGCAGGGACCCCCTGACAGGGAACACTGAAGCTTTCTTT.

The V and J genes are TRBV28 and TRBJ1-4, with D possibly matching TRBD1 (6 bases). The germline gives CDR1 MDHEN, CDR2 SYDVKM. This CDR3 has 16 residues. Deletions cut 8 bases from V and 7 bases from J, with 23 bases between. CDR3 sequence (DNA): TGTGCCAGCGGACAATGGGACAAGGGGAATCGTGAAAAACTGTTTTTT. Protein: CASGQWDKGNREKLFF.

V and J are TRBV10-3 and TRBJ1-1, with TRBD1 matching over 8 bases. After removal of 4 bases from V and 11 bases from J, the junction contained 15 bases not matched to a gene. The CDR3 runs 15 residues. Germline V lookup: CDR1 ENHRY, CDR2 SYGVKD. The CDR3, as DNA: TGTGCCATCAGTGGAAACCCCCGACAGGGGCTTGAGGCTTTCTTT. Its protein is CAISGNPRQGLEAFF.

V and J are TRBV2 and TRBJ2-1; no clear D. The germline gives CDR1 SNHLY, CDR2 FYNNEI. The CDR3 covers 16 residues. Trimming removed 4 bases at V and 1 base at J, with 14 bases between. The CDR3 DNA reads as TGTGCCAGCAGTGTTGAAGGGATGAGTTCCTACAATGAGCAGTTCTTC. As protein: CASSVEGMSSYNEQFF. Full variable domain (missing parts from reference TRBV2 and TRBJ2-1): EPEVTQTPSHQVTQMGQEVILRCVPISNHLYFYWYRQILGQKVEFLVSFYNNEISEKSEIFDDQFSVERPDGSNFTLKIRSTKLEDSAMYFCASSVEGMSSYNEQFFGPGTRLTVL.

The rearrangement uses TRBV7-9 and TRBJ2-2, with 10 nucleotides matching TRBD1. This CDR3 has 17 residues. Per germline, CDR1 SEHNR and CDR2 FQNEAQ (reference sequence). V lost 4 bases to trimming and J lost 5 bases; unmatched junction nucleotides: 10. This CDR3 is CASSSSPGTGETGELFF. The CDR3 DNA sequence: TGTGCCAGCAGCTCCTCCCCCGGGACAGGGGAGACCGGGGAGCTGTTTTTT.

The V and J genes are TRBV28 and TRBJ1-3, with D maybe TRBD1 (5 bases). Germline CDR1 MDHEN, CDR2 SYDVKM. Trimming shortened V by 6 bases and J by 0 bases, and 9 bases separated the two germline ends. The CDR3 loop spans 14 amino acids. CDR3 DNA: TGTGCCAGCAGCCCCGACAGCTCTGGAAACACCATATATTTT. Protein product: CASSPDSSGNTIYF.

The count of this clone is one. The rearrangement uses TRBV2 and TRBJ2-5, with 11 bases aligning to TRBD1. The length of the CDR3 is 15 residues. Germline CDR1 and CDR2: SNHLY and FYNNEI. V lost 6 bases and J lost 1; bases outside the gene matches: 4. The CDR3 sequence is CASRGTGGSQETQYF. The CDR3 bases are TGTGCCAGCAGAGGGACAGGGGGTAGCCAAGAGACCCAGTACTTC.

The chain has TRBV19 and TRBJ2-1; the D gene could be TRBD1 or TRBD2 (5 bases each). Germline V gene data show CDR1 as LNHDA and CDR2 as SQIVND (reference sequence). The ends were cut back, 3 bases at V and 9 bases at J, with 12 bases in the middle. CDR3 size: 13 residues. As DNA, the CDR3 is TGTGCCAGTAGTATTGAGGGGAAGGGTGAGCAGTTCTTC. It encodes CASSIEGKGEQFF.

The table lists this clone with a few counts. V gene TRBV6-1 combines with J gene TRBJ2-5; 11 nucleotides match TRBD2. V shed 2 bases, J shed 4 bases, and the junction held 12 bases outside the gene matches. Germline CDR1 and CDR2: MNHNS and SASEGT. CDR3 length: 18 amino acids. The CDR3 protein is CASSEMASGGLLRETQYF. The DNA of the CDR3 is TGTGCCAGCAGTGAAATGGCTAGCGGGGGGCTACTACGAGAGACCCAGTACTTC.

V is TRBV2 and J is TRBJ2-1, with D unresolved. The CDR3 is 14 amino acids. The V end lost 6 bases, the J end lost 7 bases, and 16 bases lay between the germline ends. Germline CDR1 is SNHLY and CDR2 is FYNNEI. The CDR3 reads CASSSKGIGNEQFF. CDR3 coding DNA: TGTGCCAGCAGCTCAAAGGGTATTGGGAATGAGCAGTTCTTC.

The chain recombines TRBV18 with TRBJ1-3, with TRBD1 identical over 7 bases. CDR1 KGHSH and CDR2 LQKENI come from the germline V gene. CDR3 size: 17 residues. The V segment lost 3 bases and the J segment 0 bases; nucleotides outside the gene matches: 8. The CDR3 loop is CASSPTADRHSGNTIYF. The CDR3 nucleotides are TGTGCCAGCTCACCTACAGCGGACAGGCACTCTGGAAACACCATATATTTT.

The chain couples TRBV5-4 to TRBJ1-2; TRBD1 might be the D (6 bases). Germline V gives CDR1 SGHNT, CDR2 YYREEE (reference sequence). Trimming cost V 3 bases and J 6 bases, with 12 bases left between them. The CDR3 runs 13 residues. The CDR3 nucleotides are TGTGCCAGCAGCTCAACAGGGTTGGATGGCTACACCTTC. Protein: CASSSTGLDGYTF.

This sequence joins TRBV10-3 and TRBJ1-6; D uncertain. Germline V gives CDR1 ENHRY, CDR2 SYGVKD. The CDR3 is 15 amino acids. V lost 0 bases, J lost 3 bases, and 6 bases lay in between. The CDR3 DNA is TGTGCCATCAGTGAGTCTAGCAGCTATAATTCACCCCTCCACTTT. This translates into CAISESSSYNSPLHF.

The chain links TRBV15 to TRBJ2-3, with TRBD2 matching 9 bases. The ends lost 3 bases at V and 0 bases at J; junction bases unmatched: 4. Germline V gene data show CDR1 as LNHNV and CDR2 as YYDKDF (reference sequence). This CDR3 is built from 16 residues. The chain's CDR3 is CATSSRLAASTDTQYF. For the CDR3, the DNA is TGTGCCACCAGCAGCCGACTAGCGGCTAGCACAGATACGCAGTATTTT.

The gene calls are TRBV19 and TRBJ2-7, with 7 nucleotides matching TRBD1. CDR3 size: 14 residues. V lost 5 bases, J lost 4 bases, and 8 bases stayed unmatched. The germline gives CDR1 LNHDA, CDR2 SQIVND (reference sequence). The CDR3 DNA sequence: TGTGCCAGTAGTTCCGGACAGGACCCATACGAGCAGTACTTC. The encoded protein is CASSSGQDPYEQYF.

This rearrangement joins TRBV19 to TRBJ1-5, with 7 bases matching TRBD1. Germline loops: CDR1 LNHDA, CDR2 SQIVND (reference sequence). With V trimmed by 7 bases and J by 2 bases, 5 bases remained unmatched. CDR3 length: 14 amino acids. CDR3 residues: CASKGAHGNQPQHF. CDR3 in DNA: TGTGCCAGTAAGGGGGCGCATGGCAATCAGCCCCAGCATTTT.

This chain joins TRBV29-1 and TRBJ1-2, with D possibly TRBD1 on 6 matching bases. V lost 8 bases, J lost 1 base, and 14 bases lay in between. CDR1 is SQVTM and CDR2 is ANQGSEA in the germline V gene. This CDR3 contains 13 residues. CDR3 in DNA: TGCAGCTTCCGGGACACCAATAACTATGGCTACACCTTC. Protein sequence: CSFRDTNNYGYTF.

The chain employs TRBV29-1 and TRBJ2-7; D remains ambiguous. V dropped 3 bases and J dropped 2 bases, with 11 bases sitting between them. The CDR3 spans 13 residues. Germline V gives CDR1 SQVTM, CDR2 ANQGSEA. The CDR3 bases are TGCAGCGTTGAGACAAGGAACCCCTACGAGCAGTACTTC. The encoded protein is CSVETRNPYEQYF.

The chain couples TRBV7-9 to TRBJ1-2; possible D gene TRBD1, 5 bases. V lost 4 bases and J 5 bases, leaving 8 bases between the germline ends. CDR1 and CDR2 (germline): SEHNR, FQNEAQ (reference sequence). CDR3 length: 12 residues. CDR3 in DNA: TGTGCCAGCAGCTCCCAGGGATATGGCTACACCTTC. Translating gives CASSSQGYGYTF.

This chain joins TRBV14 and TRBJ2-7; perhaps TRBD2 as D (6 bases). The CDR3 contains 13 residues. The germline V and J ends were trimmed by 6 bases and 1 base, with 10 bases remaining between them. Germline V gene lookup returns CDR1 SGHDN and CDR2 FVKESK. The DNA for the CDR3 is TGTGCCAGCAGGAGGGGAGGTTCCTACGAGCAGTACTTC. Amino acid sequence: CASRRGGSYEQYF.

This sequence joins TRBV11-3 and TRBJ2-3, with 13 bases aligning to TRBD2. V lost 5 bases and J lost 2; bases outside the gene matches: 7. The CDR3 has 17 amino acids. CDR1 and CDR2 from the germline V gene are SGHNT and YENEEA. This chain's CDR3 is CASSLGTSGAITDTQYF. The CDR3 nucleotides read TGTGCCAGCAGCCTGGGGACTAGCGGGGCCATCACAGATACGCAGTATTTT.

The V gene is TRBV27, the J gene TRBJ1-2; 9 bases match TRBD1. The CDR3 totals 16 residues. V was clipped by 4 bases and J by 4 bases; unmatched bases: 10. Germline V CDR1 and CDR2: MNHEY, SMNVEV (reference sequence). The CDR3 protein is CASSSFPGQGSYGYTF. The CDR3 DNA reads as TGTGCCAGCAGTTCTTTTCCGGGACAGGGCTCCTATGGCTACACCTTC.

This clone was seen a single time. The chain combines TRBV18 with TRBJ2-7; a possible D gene is TRBD2 (5 bases). Trimming took 3 bases from V and 0 from J, leaving 18 bases between them. This CDR3 region has 17 residues. Germline V lookup: CDR1 KGHSH, CDR2 LQKENI. CDR3 nucleotides: TGTGCCAGCTCACCGCTATCGAGAGGGTCGTACTCCTACGAGCAGTACTTC. It yields the protein CASSPLSRGSYSYEQYF.